The 29 T cell receptor beta chains reported below all come from one sample, sequenced in a study of cytomegalovirus exposure and HLA in healthy donors. The PCR contained 60 Vbeta and 13 Jbeta primers. This table comes from immunoSEQ multiplex PCR, and its TCRdb copy is limited to in-frame clones, with some not included. The sample gives over 150,000 clones, around 80% of which show up once; about 4.4% is in the top ten. The sequencing sample was made of PBMCs. All receptors come from a man in his forties in good health and CMV-seronegative.

The chain links TRBV10-3 to TRBJ1-5; D gene uncertain. The CDR3 sequence is 13 residues long. The germline V gene encodes CDR1 ENHRY and CDR2 SYGVKD. The V gene lost 7 bases and the J gene lost 0 bases, with 7 bases spanning the gap. The CDR3: CAITDNSNQPQHF. CDR3 nucleotides: TGTGCCATCACCGACAATAGCAATCAGCCCCAGCATTTT.

The chain links TRBV7-9 to TRBJ1-1, with D unresolved. The V end lost 3 bases, the J end lost 5 bases, and 13 bases lay between the germline ends. The CDR3 spans 14 residues. CDR1 SEHNR and CDR2 FQNEAQ come from the germline V gene (reference sequence). The CDR3 spells CASSFLEGATEAFF. CDR3 sequence (DNA): TGTGCCAGCAGCTTCTTGGAGGGCGCTACTGAAGCTTTCTTT.

The chain uses TRBV5-3 and TRBJ1-3, with 9 bases that match TRBD1. TRBV5-3 is classed as an ORF, of uncertain function. The CDR3 covers 18 residues. The trim removed 3 bases at V and 0 bases at J, leaving 10 bases unmatched. The CDR3 nucleotides are TGTGCCAGAAGCTGGGACAGGGTGACCTACAGCTCTGGAAACACCATATATTTT. It is translated as CARSWDRVTYSSGNTIYF.

The V and J genes are TRBV10-3 and TRBJ2-1, with TRBD2 matching 13 bases. The CDR3 is 15 residues long. Germline V lookup: CDR1 ENHRY, CDR2 SYGVKD. V was pared by 6 bases and J by 5 bases, with 4 bases of the junction left unmatched. The CDR3 is CAIRGTSGAHNEQFF. The CDR3 DNA is TGTGCCATCAGGGGGACTAGCGGGGCCCACAATGAGCAGTTCTTC.

The chain has TRBV5-1 and TRBJ2-5; tentatively, D is TRBD1 (5 bases). CDR3 length: 15 residues. Germline V gene sequence: CDR1 SGHRS, CDR2 YFSETQ. Trimming pared 2 bases from V and 3 bases from J, leaving 14 bases between. CDR3 sequence reads: CASSFYVDSKETQYF. The CDR3 DNA follows: TGCGCCAGCAGCTTCTATGTAGACAGCAAAGAGACCCAGTACTTC.

This chain joins TRBV7-2 and TRBJ2-5, with 11 bases matching TRBD1. This CDR3 is built from 14 residues. V shed 5 bases and J 4 bases; nucleotides not matched to a gene: 3. Germline CDR1 SGHTA, CDR2 FQGNSA. The CDR3 loop is CASSPGTGGETQYF. The CDR3 DNA is TGTGCCAGCAGCCCAGGGACAGGGGGAGAGACCCAGTACTTC.

The rearrangement joins TRBV7-2 to TRBJ2-5; possible D gene TRBD1, 6 bases. This CDR3 is built from 15 residues. Germline loops: CDR1 SGHTA, CDR2 FQGNSA. The ends were cut back, 2 bases at V and 1 base at J, with 11 bases in the middle. The CDR3 sequence: CASSLRTGIQETQYF. The DNA for the CDR3 is TGTGCCAGCAGCTTACGTACAGGGATCCAAGAGACCCAGTACTTC.

The chain joins TRBV7-2 to TRBJ1-1; D gene ambiguous. CDR3 length: 13 amino acids. V lost 5 bases and J 0 bases, leaving 7 bases between the germline ends. The germline V gene encodes CDR1 SGHTA and CDR2 FQGNSA. The DNA for the CDR3 is TGTGCCAGCAGCCCAGAACTGAACACTGAAGCTTTCTTT. Translated, it gives CASSPELNTEAFF.

This rearrangement joins TRBV23-1 to TRBJ1-6, with TRBD1 matching over 7 bases. TRBV23-1 is filed as an ORF, its function uncertain. The CDR3 has 15 amino acids. The junction had 10 bases not matched to a gene; V was cut back by 3 bases and J by 11 bases. The CDR3 reads CASSHPDRRNTPLHF. CDR3 nucleotide sequence: TGCGCCAGCAGTCATCCGGACAGGCGGAATACACCCCTCCACTTT.

The rearrangement joins TRBV29-1 to TRBJ2-1, with 8 bases lining up with TRBD2. Germline CDR1 SQVTM, CDR2 ANQGSEA. Losses at the gene ends were 6 bases for V and 8 bases for J; bases not matched to a gene: 18. CDR3 length: 16 amino acids. The CDR3 loop is CSVGNNAGGLGDEQFF. CDR3 nucleotides: TGCAGCGTGGGGAATAATGCGGGGGGACTTGGGGATGAGCAGTTCTTC.

The J gene is TRBJ2-2, the V gene TRBV10-3; TRBD2 is a possible D gene (5 bases). V gave up 2 bases and J gave up 7 bases, with 17 bases separating them. Germline-derived CDR1 and CDR2 are ENHRY and SYGVKD. The CDR3 is 16 residues long. The CDR3 is CAISEPRGPSGGELFF. CDR3 in DNA: TGTGCCATCAGTGAGCCTCGAGGGCCGTCTGGCGGGGAGCTGTTTTTT.

This clone was seen a single time. DNA of the CDR3: TGTGCCAGCAGTAAGACACCAACCTACGAGCAGTACTTC. Residues: CASSKTPTYEQYF. The chain is built from TRBV6-5 and TRBJ2-7; unclear D gene. The germline gives CDR1 MNHEY, CDR2 SVGAGI. This CDR3 region has 13 residues. V shed 5 bases and J shed 2 bases, with 10 bases lying between them.

The chain has TRBV6-5 and TRBJ1-1; D possibly corresponds to TRBD1 (6 bases). Trimming took 2 bases from V and 3 from J, leaving 7 bases between them. Germline V gene sequence: CDR1 MNHEY, CDR2 SVGAGI. This CDR3 region has 13 residues. The CDR3 here is CASSYGGYTEAFF. The CDR3 bases are TGTGCCAGCAGTTACGGGGGCTACACTGAAGCTTTCTTT.

The V call is TRBV5-1, the J call TRBJ1-2; maybe TRBD1 (6 bases). Trimming pared 3 bases from V and 8 bases from J, leaving 17 bases between. The CDR3 has 14 amino acids. Germline lookup yields CDR1 SGHRS and CDR2 YFSETQ. CDR3 in amino acids: CASSSGDTLGGYTF. The DNA of the CDR3 is TGCGCCAGCAGCTCCGGGGACACCCTGGGCGGCTACACCTTC.

V is TRBV30 and J is TRBJ2-3, with D uncertain. CDR1 and CDR2 (germline): GTSNPN, SVGIG (reference sequence). V was trimmed by 5 bases and J by 5 bases, leaving 8 bases between them. The CDR3 has 11 amino acids. CDR3 nucleotide sequence: TGTGCCTGGGTCGACAAAGATACGCAGTATTTT. Amino acid sequence: CAWVDKDTQYF.

The chain is built from TRBV18 and TRBJ2-5; a weak D match, TRBD2 (5 bases). The CDR3 is 13 residues long. The V end was cut by 6 bases, the J end by 4 bases, with 12 bases between. Looked up from germline, CDR1 is KGHSH and CDR2 is LQKENI. The CDR3 bases are TGTGCCAGCTCTAGCGCCTTCGGAGAGACCCAGTACTTC. Protein sequence: CASSSAFGETQYF.

The rearrangement links TRBV27 to TRBJ1-6; weak D call: TRBD1 (6 bases). The V end lost 3 bases, the J end lost 9 bases, and 18 bases lay between the germline ends. From germline, CDR1 is MNHEY and CDR2 SMNVEV (reference sequence). CDR3 size: 16 residues. The CDR3 protein is CASSFALQGSGSPLHF. The CDR3 nucleotides are TGTGCCAGCAGTTTTGCCCTACAGGGATCGGGTTCACCCCTCCACTTT.

The rearrangement links TRBV7-9 to TRBJ1-3, with D possibly being TRBD1 (5 bases). V lost 6 bases and J 1 base, leaving 7 bases between the germline ends. The CDR3 is 13 residues long. Per germline, CDR1 SEHNR and CDR2 FQNEAQ (reference sequence). This CDR3 is CASREGSGNTIYF. CDR3 DNA sequence: TGTGCCAGCAGGGAGGGGTCTGGAAACACCATATATTTT.

Here the CDR3 DNA reads TGTGCCAGCAGCTCCGCGGCGGGGTCGGATGAAAAACTGTTTTTT. Amino acid sequence: CASSSAAGSDEKLFF. The gene calls are TRBV5-5 and TRBJ1-4; no clear D gene. The CDR3 runs 15 residues. CDR1 and CDR2 (germline): SGHKS, YYEKEE (reference sequence). Trimming took off 3 bases at V and 6 bases at J, with 15 bases between the two ends.

The chain carries TRBV11-2 and TRBJ2-1; 12 bases line up with TRBD2. The CDR3 has 17 residues. The V gene end was trimmed by 4 bases and the J gene end by 9 bases; junction bases not matched to a gene: 13. Germline values: CDR1 SGHAT, CDR2 FQNNGV. Here the CDR3 reads CASSSNGGASGGAEQFF. DNA of the CDR3: TGTGCCAGCAGCTCCAACGGTGGGGCTAGCGGGGGGGCTGAGCAGTTCTTC.

The rearrangement joins TRBV2 to TRBJ2-7; D gene ambiguous. Germline V CDR1 and CDR2: SNHLY, FYNNEI. The CDR3 contains 13 residues. V shed 2 bases and J shed 2 bases, with 7 bases lying between them. In DNA form, the CDR3 reads TGTGCCAGCAGTGAATCCGTTACCTACGAGCAGTACTTC. The encoded protein is CASSESVTYEQYF.

This clone appeared a few times. CDR3 DNA sequence: TGTGCCAGCAGTGGTTTGACCAAGGGGGAGGAAAAACTGTTTTTT. It is translated as CASSGLTKGEEKLFF. The chain has TRBV2 and TRBJ1-4; tentative D call: TRBD1 (6 bases). From germline, CDR1 is SNHLY and CDR2 FYNNEI. This CDR3 region has 15 residues. Trimming took 4 bases from V and 8 from J, leaving 17 bases between them.

The rearrangement joins TRBV7-2 to TRBJ2-3, with TRBD1 matching over 10 bases. The CDR3 totals 16 residues. V lost 3 bases, J lost 2 bases, and 5 bases stayed unmatched. Germline CDR1 SGHTA, CDR2 FQGNSA. Here the CDR3 reads CASSFRDRGLTDTQYF. Here the CDR3 DNA reads TGTGCCAGCAGCTTCCGGGACAGGGGTCTCACAGATACGCAGTATTTT. Full variable domain (missing parts from reference TRBV7-2 and TRBJ2-3): GAGVSQSPSNKVTEKGKDVELRCDPISGHTALYWYRQSLGQGLEFLIYFQGNSAPDKSGLPSDRFSAERTGGSVSTLTIQRTQQEDSAVYLCASSFRDRGLTDTQYFGPGTRLTVL.

The V call is TRBV11-2, the J call TRBJ2-2; D not resolved. Germline CDR1 reads SGHAT; CDR2 reads FQNNGV. This CDR3 spans 13 amino acids. V lost 1 base, J lost 5 bases, and 5 bases lay in between. DNA of the CDR3: TGTGCCAGCAGCTTAGGCAGGACCGGGGAGCTGTTTTTT. Translating it yields CASSLGRTGELFF.

The genes are TRBV5-4 and TRBJ2-1; 8 bases fit TRBD2. Germline V gives CDR1 SGHNT, CDR2 YYREEE (reference sequence). After removal of 2 bases from V and 8 bases from J, the junction contained 6 bases not matched to a gene. This CDR3 has 14 residues. DNA for the CDR3: TGTGCCAGCAGCTTCCGGGGGGGCGTGGATGAGCAGTTCTTC. Encoded protein: CASSFRGGVDEQFF.

V is TRBV20-1 and J is TRBJ1-2; D gene unclear. This CDR3 spans 10 amino acids. The germline CDR1 and CDR2 sequences are DFQATT and SNEGSKA (reference sequence). The ends were cut back, 6 bases at V and 4 bases at J, with 6 bases in the middle. This CDR3 reads CSAAGYGYTF. CDR3 sequence (DNA): TGCAGTGCAGCAGGCTATGGCTACACCTTC.

The CDR3, as DNA: TGTGCCAGCAGTAGCGGGGGGGCCACAGATACGCAGTATTTT. Amino acids: CASSSGGATDTQYF. This sequence joins TRBV6-4 and TRBJ2-3; the match to TRBD2 covers 10 bases. CDR1 is MRHNA and CDR2 is SNTAGT in the germline V gene. Germline trimming cut 5 bases from V and 2 bases from J; bases unmatched to any gene: 1. The CDR3 length is 14 residues.

The CDR3 sequence: CASSTQSRGGEKLFF. The CDR3 bases are TGTGCCAGCAGCACCCAATCCAGGGGCGGGGAAAAACTGTTTTTT. V and J are TRBV5-5 and TRBJ1-4, with D possibly TRBD1 on 6 matching bases. With 4 bases removed from V and 8 bases from J, the gap between germline ends came to 18 bases. Germline V gene sequence: CDR1 SGHKS, CDR2 YYEKEE (reference sequence). The CDR3 totals 15 residues. The full variable domain, completed using reference TRBV5-5 and TRBJ1-4, is DAGVTQSPTHLIKTRGQQVTLRCSPISGHKSVSWYQQVLGQGPQFIFQYYEKEERGRGNFPDRFSARQFPNYSSELNVNALLLGDSALYLCASSTQSRGGEKLFFGSGTQLSVL.

The chain recombines TRBV2 with TRBJ2-1, with 11 positions matching TRBD2. This CDR3 spans 13 amino acids. Trimming removed 11 bases from V and 5 bases from J; junction bases left unmatched: 5. The germline gives CDR1 SNHLY, CDR2 FYNNEI. This CDR3 is CAGGLADDNEQFF. Written as DNA, the CDR3 is TGTGCCGGGGGACTAGCGGATGACAATGAGCAGTTCTTC.